The 16 T cell receptor beta chains given below trace back to one sample, sequenced in a study of T cells in Graves' hyperthyroidism and ophthalmopathy. TCR beta CDR3 regions were amplified from RNA transcripts. A first-round RT-PCR of the TCR CDR3 used the HTBI primer set. TCRdb used MiXCR to reprocess the multiplex PCR reads, holding one entry per CDR3 protein. The sample lists about 840,000 distinct CDR3 sequences, more than 30% seen once, with approximately 10% in the top ten. Sequenced input: blood. The receptors originated from a man aged 18 to 29 with Graves' hyperthyroidism.

The V call is TRBV28, the J call TRBJ2-5; D not certain. CDR3 length equals 12 residues. In germline, CDR1 is MDHEN, CDR2 SYDVKM. Trimming removed 3 bases at V and 4 bases at J, with 6 bases between. For the CDR3, the DNA is TGTGCCAGCAGTTTCCGGCCAGAGACCCAGTACTTC. Its protein is CASSFRPETQYF.

The genes are TRBV29-1 and TRBJ1-1; D might be TRBD1 (5 bases). The germline V gene has CDR1 SQVTM and CDR2 ANQGSEA. The CDR3 sequence is 14 residues long. V was shortened by 7 bases and J by 1 base, with 16 bases between the two germline ends. CDR3 nucleotide sequence: TGCAGCGGGGGGAACAGAGGAAGGAACACTGAAGCTTTCTTT. Encoded protein: CSGGNRGRNTEAFF.

The chain links TRBV25-1 to TRBJ1-1, with 7 positions matching TRBD1. Germline V gene lookup returns CDR1 MGHDK and CDR2 SYGVNS. J lost 0 bases, V lost 0 bases, and 13 bases had no gene match. The CDR3 sequence is 19 residues long. The DNA of the CDR3 is TGTGCCAGCAGTGAATATATGAAGGCAGGGGGGGGGATGAACACTGAAGCTTTCTTT. As protein: CASSEYMKAGGGMNTEAFF.

This clonotype has a handful of counts. The chain is built from TRBV7-9 and TRBJ2-7; 9 bases are shared with TRBD1. The germline gives CDR1 SEHNR, CDR2 FQNEAQ (reference sequence). The CDR3 has 15 residues. V trimming: 5 bases; J trimming: 1 base; junction bases outside the gene matches: 6. The DNA for the CDR3 is TGTGCCAGCAGCGCTCGGACAGGGGCGTCCTACGAGCAGTACTTC. It codes for CASSARTGASYEQYF.

This clonotype was seen a few times. The J gene is TRBJ1-5, the V gene TRBV28, with TRBD1 identical over 7 bases. The CDR3 extends over 15 amino acids. The ends lost 5 bases at V and 2 bases at J; junction bases unmatched: 6. Germline V gene lookup returns CDR1 MDHEN and CDR2 SYDVKM. The CDR3 DNA reads as TGTGCCAGCAGTCCGTCCGGGACAGGCAATCAGCCCCAGCATTTT. Protein: CASSPSGTGNQPQHF. The whole variable domain, filled in from reference TRBV28 and TRBJ1-5, reads DVKVTQSSRYLVKRTGEKVFLECVQDMDHENMFWYRQDPGLGLRLIYFSYDVKMKEKGDIPEGYSVSREKKERFSLILESASTNQTSMYLCASSPSGTGNQPQHFGDGTRLSIL.

This clonotype was counted at least ten times. The rearrangement uses TRBV2 and TRBJ1-1; no definite D call. The V and J ends lost 8 bases and 1 base respectively, with 11 bases between them. The CDR3 length is 13 residues. From germline, CDR1 is SNHLY and CDR2 FYNNEI. The CDR3 spells CASRPAENTEAFF. CDR3 nucleotide sequence: TGTGCCAGCCGGCCGGCGGAGAACACTGAAGCTTTCTTT.

This clonotype was observed many times. V and J are TRBV7-2 and TRBJ2-7, with TRBD2 matching 14 bases. Germline V CDR1 and CDR2: SGHTA, FQGNSA. The CDR3 runs to 16 residues. Unmatched junction bases numbered 10, after V lost 5 bases and J lost 7 bases. The CDR3 spells CASSPWGLAGVSEQYF. The CDR3 DNA sequence: TGTGCCAGCAGCCCATGGGGACTAGCGGGAGTTAGTGAGCAGTACTTC.

This sequence joins TRBV11-2 and TRBJ1-4; possible D gene TRBD1, 5 bases. The V and J ends lost 4 bases and 8 bases respectively, with 20 bases between them. This CDR3 comprises 16 residues. The germline CDR1 and CDR2 sequences are SGHAT and FQNNGV. The CDR3 is CASSSSPGGGREKLFF. The CDR3 bases are TGTGCCAGCAGCTCCTCTCCCGGTGGGGGAAGGGAAAAACTGTTTTTT.

This clonotype was detected a few times. The chain combines TRBV29-1 with TRBJ1-1; possible D gene TRBD1, 6 bases. The CDR3 totals 11 residues. V was shortened by 3 bases and J by 6 bases, with 8 bases between the two germline ends. Germline CDR1 reads SQVTM; CDR2 reads ANQGSEA. The CDR3 loop reads CSVENRAEAFF. The DNA for the CDR3 is TGCAGCGTTGAGAACAGGGCTGAAGCTTTCTTT.

This clonotype was seen many times. CDR3 sequence: CSVSGTSGETQYF. The CDR3, as DNA: TGCAGCGTTTCCGGGACTAGCGGAGAGACCCAGTACTTC. The V gene is TRBV29-1, the J gene TRBJ2-5; 11 bases align to TRBD2. The length of the CDR3 is 13 residues. In germline, CDR1 is SQVTM, CDR2 ANQGSEA. Trimming cost V 5 bases and J 4 bases; bases outside gene matches: 3.

With respect to this clonotype: It may be a read error: a sequence one base away is much more abundant. V and J are TRBV9 and TRBJ1-1; D unclear. Trimming took off 0 bases at V and 4 bases at J, with 7 bases between the two ends. Looked up from germline, CDR1 is SGDLS and CDR2 is YYNGEE. CDR3 size: 13 residues. CDR3 loop: CASSVDWSTEAFF. For the CDR3, the DNA is TGTGCCAGCAGCGTAGATTGGAGCACTGAAGCTTTCTTT.

This clonotype was counted ten times or more. The J gene is TRBJ1-1, the V gene TRBV20-1; D is ambiguous. This CDR3 region has 12 residues. V lost 2 bases and J 11 bases, leaving 15 bases between the germline ends. CDR1 DFQATT and CDR2 SNEGSKA come from the germline V gene (reference sequence). The CDR3 loop reads CSARSGLQRAFF. CDR3 in DNA: TGCAGTGCTAGATCTGGACTTCAGCGCGCTTTCTTT.

This sequence joins TRBV7-6 and TRBJ2-5, with D unresolved. This CDR3 has 13 amino acids. CDR1 is SGHVS and CDR2 is FNYEAQ in the germline V gene. Trimming stripped 5 bases from V and 6 bases from J, with 13 bases between. CDR3 loop: CASSAPGRQTQYF. The CDR3 DNA follows: TGTGCCAGCAGCGCCCCGGGTCGGCAGACCCAGTACTTC.

V gene TRBV6-2 or TRBV6-3 combines with J gene TRBJ1-5; TRBD1 matches 7 bases. V dropped 5 bases and J dropped 5; count of bases not matched to a gene: 12. Germline V gives CDR1 MNHEY, CDR2 SVGEGT. The CDR3 has 16 residues. CDR3 nucleotides: TGTGCCAGCAGTCCAGAACCGGGGACAGTGGATCAGCCCCAGCATTTT. It codes for CASSPEPGTVDQPQHF.

The chain has TRBV6-6 and TRBJ1-2, with a possible D match to TRBD1 (6 bases). The CDR3 runs to 15 residues. The germline gives CDR1 MNHNY, CDR2 SVGAGI (reference sequence). The germline V and J ends were trimmed by 2 bases and 6 bases, with 16 bases remaining between them. CDR3 nucleotides: TGTGCCAGCAGTTACATAGGTGGGGGGCCGGATGGCTACACCTTC. This translates into CASSYIGGGPDGYTF.

The chain has TRBV5-5 and TRBJ2-2, with TRBD1 as a possible D gene (6 bases). With 5 bases removed from V and 7 bases from J, the gap between germline ends came to 9 bases. CDR1 and CDR2 from the germline V gene are SGHKS and YYEKEE (reference sequence). The CDR3 consists of 12 residues. The CDR3 DNA follows: TGTGCCAGCAGGTTCAGGGGCGGGGAGCTGTTTTTT. Its protein is CASRFRGGELFF.